This TCR beta chain was recovered during a study of T cell repertoires in ileal Crohn's disease. The wider study: All patients had surgery for stricturing (approximately 60%) or penetrating (about 39%) disease.

CDR1 is SGHAT, CDR2 FQNNGV, per germline. The CDR3 loop spans 18 amino acids. Each sample's TCRB immunosequencing used around 500 nanograms of biopsy DNA. Produced via immunoSEQ multiplex PCR; TCRdb's table is partial and in-frame only. Seen here are around 7,700 clones, more than 80% observed once, and the top ten hold 4.5% to 6%. A word on this clone: At one of its ends the junction is not consistent with the germline gene, which may arise from a read error.

The J gene is TRBJ2-2, the V gene TRBV11-2, with 11 bases lining up with TRBD2. The sequence was collected from an adult with Crohn's disease. Sequencing was done on a sample of ileal tissue. The CDR3 region is CANSLDRLAGGSTGELFF. CDR3 coding DNA: TGTGCCAACAGCTTAGATCGGTTAGCGGGAGGGAGCACCGGGGAGCTGTTTTTT. The full variable domain, rest sourced from reference TRBV11-2 and TRBJ2-2, is EAGVAQSPRYKIIEKRQSVAFWCNPISGHATLYWYQQILGQGPKLLIQFQNNGVVDDSQLPKDRFSAERLKGVDSTLKIQPAKLEDSAVYLCANSLDRLAGGSTGELFFGEGSRLTVL.